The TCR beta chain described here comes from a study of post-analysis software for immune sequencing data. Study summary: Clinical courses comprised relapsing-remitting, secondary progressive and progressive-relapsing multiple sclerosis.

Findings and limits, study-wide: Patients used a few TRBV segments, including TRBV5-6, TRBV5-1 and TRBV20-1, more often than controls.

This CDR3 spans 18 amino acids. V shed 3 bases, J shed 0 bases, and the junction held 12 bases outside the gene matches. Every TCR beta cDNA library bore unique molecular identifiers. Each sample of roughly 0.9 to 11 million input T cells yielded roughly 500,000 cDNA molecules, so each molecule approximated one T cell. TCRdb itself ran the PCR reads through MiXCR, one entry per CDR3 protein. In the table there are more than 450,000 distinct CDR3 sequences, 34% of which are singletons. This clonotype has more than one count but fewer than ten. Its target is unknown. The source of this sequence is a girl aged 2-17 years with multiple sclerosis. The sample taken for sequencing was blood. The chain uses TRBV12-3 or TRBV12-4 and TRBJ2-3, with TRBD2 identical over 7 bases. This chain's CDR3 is CASSLGLNLALSTDTQYF. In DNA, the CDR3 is TGTGCCAGCAGTTTGGGACTAAACCTAGCGCTGAGCACAGATACGCAGTATTTT.